The 10 T cell receptor beta chains below were found in one sample sequenced in a study of CD8 T cells in ankylosing spondylitis. In TCRdb, the 5' RACE reads were re-called with MiXCR into one record per CDR3 protein. The sample contains about 150,000 distinct CDR3 sequences, about 32% of which appear only once. Input material: synovial fluid, either unsorted or a sorted T cell fraction (not recorded which). The receptors originated from a male donor with ankylosing spondylitis.

This clonotype was seen repeatedly, ten times or more. The chain combines TRBV2 with TRBJ2-1; 10 nucleotides agree with TRBD2. Germline CDR1 SNHLY, CDR2 FYNNEI. CDR3 size: 14 residues. J was trimmed by 6 bases and V by 7 bases; bases with no gene match: 6. CDR3 sequence reads: CASKTSGLTNEQFF. The CDR3 nucleotides are TGTGCCAGCAAGACTAGCGGGTTGACCAATGAGCAGTTCTTC.

The gene calls are TRBV13 and TRBJ2-3, with TRBD2 matching 9 bases. With V trimmed by 5 bases and J by 5 bases, 11 bases remained unmatched. The CDR3 contains 16 residues. CDR1 and CDR2 (germline): PRHDT, FYEKMQ (reference sequence). The CDR3 reads CASSHPQAGGGDTQYF. The CDR3 region has the DNA TGTGCCAGCAGCCACCCCCAAGCGGGGGGAGGAGATACGCAGTATTTT.

The V gene is TRBV7-8, the J gene TRBJ2-2; TRBD2 is a possible D gene (6 bases). Germline V gene data show CDR1 as SGHVS and CDR2 as FQNEAQ. The length of the CDR3 is 18 residues. Between the trimmed V and J ends, which lost 0 bases and 0 bases, there was a span of 14 bases. CDR3 protein: CASSLAPGLLSNTGELFF. CDR3 sequence (DNA): TGTGCCAGCAGCTTAGCCCCCGGACTATTATCGAACACCGGGGAGCTGTTTTTT.

This clonotype occurred a few times. V gene TRBV5-1 combines with J gene TRBJ2-3; D is uncertain. This CDR3 contains 15 residues. Trimming took off 0 bases at V and 2 bases at J, with 10 bases between the two ends. CDR1 is SGHRS, CDR2 YFSETQ, per germline. The CDR3 reads CASSLEPGPTDTQYF. CDR3 coding DNA: TGCGCCAGCAGCTTGGAGCCAGGTCCCACAGATACGCAGTATTTT.

The V and J genes are TRBV2 and TRBJ1-1; D not certain. Germline CDR1 is SNHLY and CDR2 is FYNNEI. CDR3 size: 15 residues. The V and J ends lost 6 bases and 1 base respectively, with 15 bases between them. DNA of the CDR3: TGTGCCAGCAGCCCATCGGGATTGGGGAACACTGAAGCTTTCTTT. It encodes CASSPSGLGNTEAFF. The variable domain in full, with the rest retrieved from reference TRBV2 and TRBJ1-1, is EPEVTQTPSHQVTQMGQEVILRCVPISNHLYFYWYRQILGQKVEFLVSFYNNEISEKSEIFDDQFSVERPDGSNFTLKIRSTKLEDSAMYFCASSPSGLGNTEAFFGQGTRLTVV.

This clonotype was recorded many times. V usage is TRBV3-1 and J usage is TRBJ1-6; D is unresolved. CDR3 length: 14 residues. The V gene's germline CDR1 is LGHDT and CDR2 YNNKEL (reference sequence). Trimming pared 0 bases from V and 11 bases from J, leaving 11 bases between. The CDR3 DNA sequence: TGTGCCAGCAGCCAAGAGGGAGGGAGGCCACCCCTCCACTTT. This sequence encodes CASSQEGGRPPLHF.

This chain uses TRBV2 with TRBJ2-3, with 9 nucleotides matching TRBD1. V was clipped by 7 bases and J by 2 bases; unmatched bases: 4. There are 14 residues in the CDR3. Germline values: CDR1 SNHLY, CDR2 FYNNEI. Written as DNA, the CDR3 is TGTGCCAGCAAGGGGACAGGGTTCACAGATACGCAGTATTTT. It encodes CASKGTGFTDTQYF.

This clonotype was counted between two and nine times. The V and J genes are TRBV12-3 or TRBV12-4 and TRBJ2-2; D is tentatively TRBD1 or TRBD2 (6 bases each). Trimming took 3 bases from V and 4 from J, leaving 9 bases between them. The CDR3 length is 14 residues. The CDR3 bases are TGTGCCAGCAGTTTCTCGGGGGCCACCGGGGAGCTGTTTTTT. Translating it yields CASSFSGATGELFF.

This clonotype was seen only a few times. The genes are TRBV7-8 and TRBJ1-1; a possible D gene is TRBD1 (5 bases). The CDR3 has 14 amino acids. Deletions cut 3 bases from V and 1 base from J, with 9 bases between. Per the germline V gene, CDR1 is SGHVS and CDR2 is FQNEAQ. In nucleotides, the CDR3 is TGTGCCAGCAGCTTTCGGCAGGGGAACACTGAAGCTTTCTTT. It translates to CASSFRQGNTEAFF.

This sequence joins TRBV20-1 and TRBJ2-2; 7 bases align to TRBD2. V shed 0 bases, J shed 7 bases, and the junction held 8 bases outside the gene matches. The CDR3 extends over 15 amino acids. In germline, CDR1 is DFQATT, CDR2 SNEGSKA (reference sequence). The CDR3 DNA sequence: TGCAGTGCTAGAGATGGTGGGAGGGTCAACGGGGAGCTGTTTTTT. It codes for CSARDGGRVNGELFF.